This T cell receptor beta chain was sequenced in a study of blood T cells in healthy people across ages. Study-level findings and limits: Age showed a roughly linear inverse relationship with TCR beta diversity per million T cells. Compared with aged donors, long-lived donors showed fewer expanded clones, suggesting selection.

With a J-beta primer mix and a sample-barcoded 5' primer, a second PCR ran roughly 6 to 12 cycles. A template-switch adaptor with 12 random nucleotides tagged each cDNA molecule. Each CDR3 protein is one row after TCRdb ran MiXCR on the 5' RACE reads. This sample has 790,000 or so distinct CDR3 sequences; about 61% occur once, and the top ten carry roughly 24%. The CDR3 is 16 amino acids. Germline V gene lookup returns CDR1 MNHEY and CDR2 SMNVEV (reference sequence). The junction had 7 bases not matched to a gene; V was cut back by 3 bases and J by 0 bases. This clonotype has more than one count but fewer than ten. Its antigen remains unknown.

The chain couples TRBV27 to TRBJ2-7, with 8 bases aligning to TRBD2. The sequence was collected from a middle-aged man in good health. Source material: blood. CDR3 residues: CASSFSLAAISYEQYF. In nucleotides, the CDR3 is TGTGCCAGCAGTTTCTCACTAGCGGCAATCTCCTACGAGCAGTACTTC.